This T cell receptor (beta chain) was sequenced in a study of monozygotic twins with inflammatory bowel disease. General study results and limits: IBD patients had lower TCRbeta diversity (inverse Simpson) than healthy co-twins. Repertoires of patients may have been made more variable by differing immunosuppressive treatments.

Concerning this clonotype: Its target is not known.

Template switching was used to attach UMIs, which incorporated a 6-nucleotide sample barcode. TCRdb re-called the 5' RACE reads and catalogs CDR3 proteins one per entry, DNA excluded. The sample features 200,000 to 250,000 distinct CDR3 sequences, with roughly 8% in its top ten. The blood volume drawn from each donor was roughly 2.7 ml. This CDR3 is built from 12 residues. Germline V gives CDR1 DFQATT, CDR2 SNEGSKA (reference sequence). This sequence was found in a human donor with ulcerative colitis or Crohn's disease, or a healthy co-twin of an affected twin (not recorded which). The chain couples TRBV20-1 to TRBJ2-5. Sequencing was done on a sample of blood. Here the CDR3 reads CSARDLTETQYF.